Sequencing of this TCR beta chain was carried out in a study of vaccination and CD4 T cells after COVID-19. Study-wide background: Overlapping spike peptides of SARS-CoV-2, HCoV-NL63, HCoV-OC43 and HCoV-229E were used, and cells were stimulated with them. Control cultures were given a CEFX pool, an HIV-1 Nef pool, or no peptide.

Treatment of the sample: roughly 10-day PBMC culture with coronavirus spike peptide pools or control peptides (ViraFEST assay). With the Oncomine TCR Beta short-read assay, DNA from cultured CD4+ T cells was sequenced. Using its own MiXCR run on the PCR reads, TCRdb lists one record per CDR3 protein. The sample has fewer than 20,000 distinct CDR3 sequences; 42% are singletons. In regard to this clonotype: The antigen is not known.

The sequencing used CD4+ T cells from blood, cultured in vitro, collected before SARS-CoV-2 vaccination. The sequence was obtained from a human donor who received a COVID-19 vaccine.

The CDR3 spells CASSPDSNSPLHF. The CDR3 region has the DNA TGTGCCAGCAGCCCGGACAGTAATTCACCCCTCCACTTT. The chain joins TRBV14 to TRBJ1-6; D possibly corresponds to TRBD1 (6 bases). Trimming took 4 bases from V and 6 from J, leaving 7 bases between them. The CDR3 covers 13 residues. The germline V gene encodes CDR1 SGHDN and CDR2 FVKESK.